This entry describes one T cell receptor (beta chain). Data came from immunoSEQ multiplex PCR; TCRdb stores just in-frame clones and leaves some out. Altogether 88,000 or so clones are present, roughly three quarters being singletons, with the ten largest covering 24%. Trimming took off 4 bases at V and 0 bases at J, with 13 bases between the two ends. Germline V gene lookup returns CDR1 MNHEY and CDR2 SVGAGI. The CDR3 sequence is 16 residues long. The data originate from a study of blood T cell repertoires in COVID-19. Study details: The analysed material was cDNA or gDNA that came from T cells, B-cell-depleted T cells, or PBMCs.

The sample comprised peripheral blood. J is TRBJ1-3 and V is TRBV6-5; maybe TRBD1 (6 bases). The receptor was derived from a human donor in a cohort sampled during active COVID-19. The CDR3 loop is CASSWGGSYSGNTIYF. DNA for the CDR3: TGTGCCAGCAGTTGGGGGGGCAGCTACTCTGGAAACACCATATATTTT.